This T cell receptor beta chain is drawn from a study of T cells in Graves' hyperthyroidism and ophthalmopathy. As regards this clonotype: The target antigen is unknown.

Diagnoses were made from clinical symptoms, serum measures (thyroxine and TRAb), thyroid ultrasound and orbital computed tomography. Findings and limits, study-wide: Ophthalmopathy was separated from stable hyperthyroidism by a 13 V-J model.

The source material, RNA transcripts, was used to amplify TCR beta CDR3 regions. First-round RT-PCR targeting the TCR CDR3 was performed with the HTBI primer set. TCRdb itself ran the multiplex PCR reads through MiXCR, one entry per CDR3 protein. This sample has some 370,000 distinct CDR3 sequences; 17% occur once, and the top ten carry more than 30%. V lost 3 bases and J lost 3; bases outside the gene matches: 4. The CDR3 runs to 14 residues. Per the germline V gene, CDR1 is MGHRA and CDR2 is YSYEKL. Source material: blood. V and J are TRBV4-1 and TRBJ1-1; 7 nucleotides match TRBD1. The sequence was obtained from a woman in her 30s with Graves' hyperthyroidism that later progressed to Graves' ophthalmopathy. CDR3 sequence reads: CASSQTGLYTEAFF. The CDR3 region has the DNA TGCGCCAGCAGCCAGACAGGGTTGTACACTGAAGCTTTCTTT.